Shown below are 18 T cell receptor beta chains from a single sample sequenced in a study of CXCR3-negative and CXCR3-positive naive CD8 T cells. Study-level results: Naive cells with CXCR3 showed TRB CDR3s that were more hydrophobic than those in CXCR3-negative naive cells.

UMI-labeled 5' RACE yielded the TRB cDNA libraries. Reanalyzing the 5' RACE reads, TCRdb keeps one entry per CDR3 protein, without DNA. The data include around 140,000 distinct CDR3 sequences; the top ten clones carry 0.41%. These receptors have no identified antigens. Sequenced: naive CXCR3+ CD8+ T cells from blood. The subset here: CD45RO-CCR7+CD27+CD95- naive CD8+ T cells expressing CXCR3 (TNR3+). The receptors come from a human donor in good health. Some clones in this sample may be carry-over from other donors' samples.

V gene TRBV9 combines with J gene TRBJ2-1. The CDR3 extends over 15 amino acids. The V gene's germline CDR1 is SGDLS and CDR2 YYNGEE. This CDR3 is CASSVERGSYNEQFF.

The chain employs TRBV3-1 and TRBJ2-1; TCRdb gives TRBD1 as the D gene, but with no DNA this cannot be confirmed. Germline V lookup: CDR1 LGHDT, CDR2 YNNKEL (reference sequence). The CDR3 runs 16 residues. The CDR3 protein is CASRQTWGLSSDEQFF.

The chain uses TRBV7-9 and TRBJ2-1; the D gene TCRdb calls, TRBD1, cannot be checked with no DNA. Germline loops: CDR1 SEHNR, CDR2 FQNEAQ (reference sequence). This CDR3 is 12 amino acids long. The chain's CDR3 is CASSLGDWVQFF.

The gene calls are TRBV7-2 and TRBJ2-7. The CDR3 sequence is 12 residues long. CDR1 is SGHTA, CDR2 FQGNSA, per germline. The CDR3 sequence: CARTSGAYEQYF.

The gene calls are TRBV12-3 or TRBV12-4 and TRBJ2-5. The CDR3 is made up of 16 amino acids. CDR3 residues: CASSSFSVGPKETQYF.

The CDR3 protein is CASSLTSGILDTQYF. The chain couples TRBV5-4 to TRBJ2-3; the D call of TRBD2 rests on TCRdb alone, since no DNA is present to check it. CDR1 is SGHNT, CDR2 YYREEE, per germline (reference sequence). This CDR3 has 15 residues.

The CDR3: CASSFRRAQETQYF. The chain is built from TRBV28 and TRBJ2-5; as DNA is missing, the TRBD1 call by TCRdb cannot be tested. Germline values: CDR1 MDHEN, CDR2 SYDVKM. The CDR3 extends over 14 amino acids.

This sequence joins TRBV13 and TRBJ2-2; as DNA is missing, the TRBD2 call by TCRdb cannot be tested. This CDR3 comprises 18 residues. Looked up from germline, CDR1 is PRHDT and CDR2 is FYEKMQ (reference sequence). The CDR3 reads CASSLVDYGSAGFGELFF. The full variable domain, with the rest looked up from reference TRBV13 and TRBJ2-2, is AAGVIQSPRHLIKEKRETATLKCYPIPRHDTVYWYQQGPGQDPQFLISFYEKMQSDKGSIPDRFSAQQFSDYHSELNMSSLELGDSALYFCASSLVDYGSAGFGELFFGEGSRLTVL.

V and J are TRBV10-3 and TRBJ2-7; the D call from TCRdb, TRBD1, cannot be confirmed without DNA. Germline CDR1 ENHRY, CDR2 SYGVKD. The CDR3 covers 13 residues. CDR3 protein: CAIGGAGDYEQYF.

This chain connects TRBV20-1 to TRBJ2-7; lacking DNA, the TRBD1 call made by TCRdb goes unchecked. Germline lookup yields CDR1 DFQATT and CDR2 SNEGSKA (reference sequence). CDR3 length equals 14 residues. CDR3 sequence reads: CSAREGVASYEQYF.

The rearrangement links TRBV11-2 to TRBJ2-2; TCRdb indicates TRBD1, and absent DNA this call remains unverified. Germline values: CDR1 SGHAT, CDR2 FQNNGV. The CDR3 spans 15 residues. CDR3 protein: CASSFPQGITGELFF.

The chain carries TRBV19 and TRBJ2-1; TCRdb reports TRBD1, a call that lacks DNA to check it against. The germline V gene encodes CDR1 LNHDA and CDR2 SQIVND (reference sequence). The CDR3 has 16 residues. The CDR3 sequence is CASSPKTGTGGNEQFF.

The rearrangement uses TRBV7-9 and TRBJ1-5; TCRdb names TRBD1, which stays unverified in the absence of DNA. The CDR3 contains 15 residues. Germline V lookup: CDR1 SEHNR, CDR2 FQNEAQ (reference sequence). The CDR3 is CASSLEGTDNQPQHF.

This chain connects TRBV28 to TRBJ2-7; TCRdb reports TRBD2, a call that lacks DNA to check it against. In germline, CDR1 is MDHEN, CDR2 SYDVKM. The CDR3 covers 13 residues. The CDR3 loop reads CASSSPANYEQYF.

CDR3 loop: CSTPGRGDTQYF. The J gene is TRBJ2-3, the V gene TRBV29-1; the TRBD1 assignment by TCRdb is unverifiable without DNA. The germline V gene encodes CDR1 SQVTM and CDR2 ANQGSEA. This CDR3 spans 12 amino acids.

This sequence joins TRBV19 and TRBJ2-2. CDR3 length: 14 amino acids. The V gene's germline CDR1 is LNHDA and CDR2 SQIVND (reference sequence). CDR3: CASSMGTYTGELFF.

The chain uses TRBV5-6 and TRBJ2-1. The CDR3 runs 13 residues. The germline gives CDR1 SGHDT, CDR2 YYEEEE. The CDR3 loop is CASSLAQLGEQFF. Combining the CDR3 with reference TRBV5-6 and TRBJ2-1 gives the whole variable domain DAGVTQSPTHLIKTRGQQVTLRCSPKSGHDTVSWYQQALGQGPQFIFQYYEEEERQRGNFPDRFSGHQFPNYSSELNVNALLLGDSALYLCASSLAQLGEQFFGPGTRLTVL.

The chain carries TRBV4-3 and TRBJ2-7. There are 14 residues in the CDR3. The germline V gene has CDR1 LGHNA and CDR2 YSLEER. CDR3 sequence: CASSQDLYIYEQYF.